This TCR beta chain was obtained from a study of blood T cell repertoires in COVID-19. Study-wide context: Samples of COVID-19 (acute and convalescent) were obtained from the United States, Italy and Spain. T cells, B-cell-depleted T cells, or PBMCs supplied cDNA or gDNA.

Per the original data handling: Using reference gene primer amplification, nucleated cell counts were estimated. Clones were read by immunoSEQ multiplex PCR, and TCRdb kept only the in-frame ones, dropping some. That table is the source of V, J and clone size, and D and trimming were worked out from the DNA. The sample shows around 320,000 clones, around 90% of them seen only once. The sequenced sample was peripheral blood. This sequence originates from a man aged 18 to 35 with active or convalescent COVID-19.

The chain's CDR3 is CASRVTGGYGYTF. CDR3 DNA sequence: TGTGCCAGCAGAGTGACAGGGGGATATGGCTACACCTTC. The chain recombines TRBV28 with TRBJ1-2, with 9 bases aligning to TRBD1. The junction had 4 bases not matched to a gene; V was cut back by 6 bases and J by 5 bases. CDR1 and CDR2 from the germline V gene are MDHEN and SYDVKM. This CDR3 is 13 amino acids long.